This entry features one T cell receptor beta chain sequence. The data stem from a study of blood T cell repertoires in COVID-19. Study overall: Sites across the United States, Italy and Spain contributed samples from acute and convalescent COVID-19. The cDNA or gDNA used as material had been derived from T cells, B-cell-depleted T cells, or PBMCs.

In the authors' methods: Estimation of nucleated cell counts was performed using reference gene primer amplification. Using immunoSEQ multiplex PCR, the repertoire was profiled, and TCRdb retains in-frame clones only, with some absent. V and J calls and clone size are as listed in that table; D and trimming were resolved from the DNA. The repertoire holds 150,000 or so clones, 84% seen once, with approximately 7.1% in the top ten. Trimming shortened V by 7 bases and J by 8 bases, and 17 bases separated the two germline ends. The CDR3 runs to 14 residues. Germline assignment: CDR1 MNHEY and CDR2 SVGAGI.

This TCR was recovered from a woman aged 45-65 years in a cohort sampled during active or convalescent COVID-19. This chain uses TRBV6-5 with TRBJ1-4, with a possible D match to TRBD1 (6 bases). Sequencing input: peripheral blood. CDR3 nucleotide sequence: TGTGCCAGCACCATAGGGGGGGCGGGCGAAAAACTGTTTTTT. Residues: CASTIGGAGEKLFF.